The 5 T cell receptor beta chains listed next were all sequenced from one sample in a study of T cell changes during pregnancy in multiple sclerosis. TCRdb's table, derived via immunoSEQ multiplex PCR, lists solely in-frame clones and lacks some. The sample carries about 44,000 clones, 94% recorded once. The sample here was CD4+ T cells from peripheral blood mononuclear cells, taken in the first trimester of pregnancy. Receptors were obtained from a female donor with multiple sclerosis, enrolled in a pregnancy study.

The chain links TRBV6-5 to TRBJ1-1; 9 positions match TRBD1. Losses at the gene ends were 5 bases for V and 5 bases for J; bases not matched to a gene: 6. Germline V gives CDR1 MNHEY, CDR2 SVGAGI. The CDR3 spans 14 residues. CDR3 nucleotide sequence: TGTGCCAGCAGTCCCACAGGGGGCGGAACTGAAGCTTTCTTT. Translated: CASSPTGGGTEAFF.

Only one count was recorded for this clone. The chain uses TRBV2 and TRBJ2-5; D gene ambiguous. This CDR3 comprises 13 residues. V lost 7 bases to trimming and J lost 4 bases, with 13 bases between them. From germline, CDR1 is SNHLY and CDR2 FYNNEI. For the CDR3, the DNA is TGTGCCAGCAAGGAGCAGACTGGAGAGACCCAGTACTTC. Translating it yields CASKEQTGETQYF.

This clone was picked up one time. The chain has TRBV2 and TRBJ1-1; TRBD1 is a possible D gene (5 bases). V shed 9 bases and J shed 3 bases, with 17 bases lying between them. This CDR3 comprises 14 residues. Germline CDR1 is SNHLY and CDR2 is FYNNEI. In DNA, the CDR3 is TGTGCCAGTCAGACAGACAGCAGCTACACTGAAGCTTTCTTT. Its protein is CASQTDSSYTEAFF. The variable domain in full, completed from reference TRBV2 and TRBJ1-1, reads EPEVTQTPSHQVTQMGQEVILRCVPISNHLYFYWYRQILGQKVEFLVSFYNNEISEKSEIFDDQFSVERPDGSNFTLKIRSTKLEDSAMYFCASQTDSSYTEAFFGQGTRLTVV.

The rearrangement uses TRBV5-6 and TRBJ2-4, with 7 bases fitting TRBD1. Germline V gives CDR1 SGHDT, CDR2 YYEEEE. The CDR3 contains 16 residues. The junction had 5 bases not matched to a gene; V was cut back by 0 bases and J by 2 bases. The CDR3: CASSLDPGGTKNIQYF. In DNA form, the CDR3 reads TGTGCCAGCAGCTTGGACCCAGGGGGAACCAAAAACATTCAGTACTTC.

This chain uses TRBV19 with TRBJ1-5; D gene ambiguous. This CDR3 is built from 15 residues. V lost 3 bases and J 5 bases, leaving 14 bases between the germline ends. CDR1 is LNHDA and CDR2 is SQIVND in the germline V gene (reference sequence). The CDR3 here is CASSMWPAGDQPQHF. In DNA, the CDR3 is TGTGCCAGTAGTATGTGGCCCGCGGGCGATCAGCCCCAGCATTTT.